This T cell receptor beta chain was retrieved from a study of T-cell memory formation after mild COVID-19. Regarding the study as a whole: Day 15 to 85 contracting clones showed balanced CD4/CD8; day 15 to 37 expanders favored CD4+. CD4+ contracting clones were mainly CM and EM; CD8+ ones, EMRA.

It was 5'RACE with constant-segment primers that produced the TCR alpha and TCR beta cDNA libraries, which carried sample barcodes and UMIs. One entry per CDR3 protein, called by TCRdb with MiXCR from the 5' RACE reads. In the table there are some 300,000 distinct CDR3 sequences, around 20% of which are singletons. As concerns this clonotype: What it recognizes is unknown.

The length of the CDR3 is 12 residues. With 12 bases removed from V and 1 base from J, the gap between germline ends came to 11 bases. Per germline, CDR1 KGHDR and CDR2 SFDVKD. The sequencing input was PBMCs or a T cell subset sorted from them (not recorded which). The chain joins TRBV24-1 to TRBJ1-1, with D hard to call. The receptor comes from a young man who had mild COVID-19 (a few samples of this study predate the infection). Cell type and time point are not known. In DNA form, the CDR3 reads TGTGCCCCCCCTGGTCCGAACACTGAAGCTTTCTTT. This translates into CAPPGPNTEAFF.